One T cell receptor (beta chain) is described in this entry. Its antigen is still unknown. CDR3 length: 14 residues. V shed 0 bases and J 9 bases; nucleotides not matched to a gene: 6. CDR1 KGHSH and CDR2 LQKENI come from the germline V gene. The sample comes from a study of cytomegalovirus exposure and HLA in healthy donors. Points from the study as a whole: The authors considered a cluster of highly shared sequence variants likely to be a sequencing artifact. As immune exposure information, only CMV serostatus was available.

Vbeta (60) and Jbeta (13) primers were used in the PCR. Generated by immunoSEQ multiplex PCR, the TCRdb table keeps only in-frame clones and is missing some. Here the sample spans 130,000 to 150,000 clones, roughly three quarters being singletons. This chain uses TRBV18 with TRBJ1-1; the match to TRBD1 covers 8 bases. The TCR comes from a female donor in good health and CMV-seronegative. Material for sequencing was PBMCs. CDR3 DNA: TGTGCCAGCTCACCACCGGGACAGGCTCCCCAAGCTTTCTTT. Its translation is CASSPPGQAPQAFF.